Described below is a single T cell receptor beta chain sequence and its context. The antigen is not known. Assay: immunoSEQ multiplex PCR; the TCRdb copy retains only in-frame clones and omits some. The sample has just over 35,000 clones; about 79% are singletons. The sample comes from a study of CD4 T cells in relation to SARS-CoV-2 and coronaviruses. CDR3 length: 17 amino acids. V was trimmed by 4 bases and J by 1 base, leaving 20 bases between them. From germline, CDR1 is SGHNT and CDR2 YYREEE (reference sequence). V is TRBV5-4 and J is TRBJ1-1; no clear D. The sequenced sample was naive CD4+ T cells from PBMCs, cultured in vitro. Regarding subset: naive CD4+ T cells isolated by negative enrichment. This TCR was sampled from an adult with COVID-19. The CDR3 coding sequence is TGTGCCAGCAGCCCACTCACGCTCCAATCCAGGAACACTGAAGCTTTCTTT. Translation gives CASSPLTLQSRNTEAFF.